The 24 T cell receptor beta chains in this list originate from one sample, sequenced in a study of CD8 T cells in ankylosing spondylitis. A single record per CDR3 protein comes from TCRdb applying MiXCR to the 5' RACE reads. The profile shows about 340,000 distinct CDR3 sequences, roughly 15% of them singletons. Sequencing used blood, either unsorted or a sorted T cell fraction (not recorded which). These receptors were collected from a male donor with ankylosing spondylitis or in good health (not recorded which).

The V and J genes are TRBV12-3 or TRBV12-4 and TRBJ2-1; 9 bases fit TRBD2. The junction had 7 bases not matched to a gene; V was cut back by 3 bases and J by 7 bases. CDR3 length: 15 amino acids. CDR3 DNA: TGTGCCAGCAGTTTCAATAGCGGGGGCCTTAATGAGCAGTTCTTC. It encodes CASSFNSGGLNEQFF.

V usage is TRBV5-1 and J usage is TRBJ2-5; D tentatively fits TRBD1 or TRBD2 (6 bases each). Trimming left V 0 bases short and J 5 bases short, with 17 bases between. Germline values: CDR1 SGHRS, CDR2 YFSETQ. This CDR3 is built from 16 residues. DNA of the CDR3: TGCGCCAGCAGCTTGGCCGGAACAGGGAGGATGGAGACCCAGTACTTC. Translation: CASSLAGTGRMETQYF. Based on the CDR3 plus reference TRBV5-1 and TRBJ2-5, the full variable domain is KAGVTQTPRYLIKTRGQQVTLSCSPISGHRSVSWYQQTPGQGLQFLFEYFSETQRNKGNFPGRFSGRQFSNSRSEMNVSTLELGDSALYLCASSLAGTGRMETQYFGPGTRLLVL.

This chain uses TRBV20-1 with TRBJ2-1; D perhaps matches TRBD2 (7 bases). The CDR3 is made up of 12 amino acids. V was pared by 6 bases and J by 15 bases, with 21 bases between. Germline CDR1 and CDR2: DFQATT and SNEGSKA (reference sequence). This CDR3 is CSATGKGGGGFF. The DNA of the CDR3 is TGCAGTGCAACCGGAAAGGGGGGCGGGGGGTTCTTC.

This clonotype was observed once. The rearrangement links TRBV12-3 or TRBV12-4 to TRBJ2-7; 7 bases agree with TRBD1. The CDR3 has 17 residues. V shed 4 bases, J shed 0 bases, and the junction held 12 bases outside the gene matches. As DNA, the CDR3 is TGTGCCAGCAGTTCCGAGACAGGGCCCCAGGGCTCCTACGAGCAGTACTTC. Its protein product is CASSSETGPQGSYEQYF.

The sample holds a few counts of this clonotype. The CDR3, as DNA: TGTGCCAGCTCAAGGTCAGGTGATTATGGAGGTTATGGCTACACCTTC. Its translation is CASSRSGDYGGYGYTF. The V and J genes are TRBV18 and TRBJ1-2; D gene ambiguous. From germline, CDR1 is KGHSH and CDR2 LQKENI. The CDR3 spans 16 residues. The V gene lost 5 bases and the J gene lost 5 bases, with 21 bases spanning the gap.

This clonotype was observed a few times. The chain carries TRBV5-1 and TRBJ1-5; D not certain. Per germline, CDR1 SGHRS and CDR2 YFSETQ. Trimming pared 5 bases from V and 8 bases from J, leaving 23 bases between. CDR3 length equals 16 residues. The CDR3 nucleotides read TGCGCCAGCAGTCCTGGTTTATCCGGGCGAAGGGAGCCCCAGCATTTT. Translated: CASSPGLSGRREPQHF.

This clonotype was seen at least ten times. This sequence joins TRBV3-1 and TRBJ1-1, with 7 bases that match TRBD1. Germline V lookup: CDR1 LGHDT, CDR2 YNNKEL (reference sequence). This CDR3 region has 13 residues. The V and J ends lost 4 bases and 1 base, in that order; junction bases with no gene match: 0. This chain's CDR3 is CASSRQGNTEAFF. The CDR3 region has the DNA TGTGCCAGCAGCCGACAGGGGAACACTGAAGCTTTCTTT. The full variable domain, with the rest looked up from reference TRBV3-1 and TRBJ1-1, is DTAVSQTPKYLVTQMGNDKSIKCEQNLGHDTMYWYKQDSKKFLKIMFSYNNKELIINETVPNRFSPKSPDKAHLNLHINSLELGDSAVYFCASSRQGNTEAFFGQGTRLTVV.

This clonotype was counted ten times or more. V gene TRBV9 combines with J gene TRBJ2-3; D is unclear. The CDR3 has 12 amino acids. CDR1 is SGDLS, CDR2 YYNGEE, per germline. V was shortened by 3 bases and J by 4 bases, with 6 bases between the two germline ends. CDR3 bases: TGTGCCAGCAGCGCTGAGGCAGATACGCAGTATTTT. Translated, it gives CASSAEADTQYF.

The rearrangement links TRBV12-3 or TRBV12-4 to TRBJ2-7, with 9 bases matching TRBD1. CDR3 length: 18 residues. Unmatched junction bases numbered 12, after V lost 3 bases and J lost 0 bases. The CDR3 bases are TGTGCCAGCAGTTTCTCACAGGGGGCGGTTTACAACTCCTACGAGCAGTACTTC. It yields the protein CASSFSQGAVYNSYEQYF.

The chain carries TRBV5-1 and TRBJ2-7; unclear D gene. This CDR3 has 11 amino acids. V was shortened by 5 bases and J by 3 bases, with 6 bases between the two germline ends. Germline V CDR1 and CDR2: SGHRS, YFSETQ. CDR3 loop: CASRGDYEQYF. The CDR3 bases are TGCGCCAGCAGAGGTGACTACGAGCAGTACTTC.

In DNA form, the CDR3 reads TGTGCCAGCAGAGCCAATAGGAACACCGGGGAGCTGTTTTTT. It codes for CASRANRNTGELFF. The chain couples TRBV3-1 to TRBJ2-2; D not certain. Trimming removed 6 bases from V and 1 base from J, with 9 bases in between. The CDR3 covers 14 residues. CDR1 is LGHDT, CDR2 YNNKEL, per germline (reference sequence).

The chain links TRBV6-1 to TRBJ2-6, with 8 bases matching TRBD1. The germline V gene has CDR1 MNHNS and CDR2 SASEGT. The J segment lost 4 bases and the V segment lost 7 bases, leaving 3 bases of the junction unmatched. The CDR3 is 14 amino acids. The CDR3 loop reads CASTQGAGANVLTF. CDR3 in DNA: TGTGCCAGCACCCAGGGGGCCGGGGCCAACGTCCTGACTTTC.

Only one count was recorded for this clonotype. This chain uses TRBV7-2 with TRBJ2-3, with a weak D call TRBD1 (5 bases). The CDR3 spans 15 residues. Looked up from germline, CDR1 is SGHTA and CDR2 is FQGNSA. Trimming removed 0 bases from V and 2 bases from J, with 9 bases in between. The CDR3 sequence: CASSLAGAHTDTQYF. As DNA, the CDR3 is TGTGCCAGCAGCTTAGCTGGGGCGCACACAGATACGCAGTATTTT.

The chain employs TRBV24-1 and TRBJ2-6, with D possibly TRBD2 on 5 matching bases. V dropped 6 bases and J dropped 4 bases, with 12 bases sitting between them. The CDR3 spans 15 residues. Germline lookup yields CDR1 KGHDR and CDR2 SFDVKD. The CDR3 DNA reads as TGTGCCACCAGTCCAAGCGGCTCAGGGGCCAACGTCCTGACTTTC. Amino acid sequence: CATSPSGSGANVLTF.

The V gene is TRBV20-1, the J gene TRBJ2-1, with 11 positions matching TRBD2. CDR3 length: 16 residues. Germline V gene lookup returns CDR1 DFQATT and CDR2 SNEGSKA (reference sequence). After removal of 6 bases from V and 0 bases from J, the junction contained 7 bases not matched to a gene. In nucleotides, the CDR3 is TGCAGTGCCCAGACTAGCGGGACTAGCTCCTACAATGAGCAGTTCTTC. The encoded protein is CSAQTSGTSSYNEQFF.

This clonotype was counted ten times or more. V and J are TRBV7-9 and TRBJ1-1; 9 bases are a match to TRBD1. This CDR3 has 14 residues. The V gene end was trimmed by 6 bases and the J gene end by 3 bases; junction bases not matched to a gene: 5. CDR1 and CDR2 (germline): SEHNR, FQNEAQ (reference sequence). The chain's CDR3 is CASRYWDRDTEAFF. For the CDR3, the DNA is TGTGCCAGCAGGTATTGGGACAGGGACACTGAAGCTTTCTTT.

This clonotype turned up a few times. This chain uses TRBV11-1 with TRBJ2-1, with TRBD1 matching over 11 bases. The CDR3 runs 15 residues. The germline gives CDR1 SGHAT, CDR2 FQDESV (reference sequence). Trimming cost V 5 bases and J 4 bases; bases outside gene matches: 4. This CDR3 reads CASSPGQGAYNEQFF. CDR3 nucleotide sequence: TGTGCCAGCAGCCCTGGACAGGGGGCGTACAATGAGCAGTTCTTC.

The rearrangement links TRBV6-1 to TRBJ2-1; D is unresolved. The CDR3 is made up of 15 amino acids. Trimming took 6 bases from V and 8 from J, leaving 20 bases between them. Germline assignment: CDR1 MNHNS and CDR2 SASEGT. The CDR3 sequence: CASRSTTAVGDEQFF. CDR3 coding DNA: TGTGCCAGCAGATCTACGACTGCAGTCGGCGATGAGCAGTTCTTC.

The chain couples TRBV4-1 to TRBJ2-3; D might be TRBD1 (5 bases). V lost 2 bases, J lost 0 bases, and 15 bases lay in between. Germline V CDR1 and CDR2: MGHRA, YSYEKL. The CDR3 is 17 amino acids. CDR3 sequence reads: CASSQRGYLDSTDTQYF. CDR3 nucleotide sequence: TGCGCCAGCAGCCAAAGGGGTTACTTGGATAGCACAGATACGCAGTATTTT.

This clonotype has a count of ten or more. The rearrangement links TRBV5-1 to TRBJ1-1, with a possible D match to TRBD1 (6 bases). V dropped 4 bases and J dropped 5 bases, with 15 bases sitting between them. Germline CDR1 reads SGHRS; CDR2 reads YFSETQ. The CDR3 length is 14 residues. This chain's CDR3 is CASSPFDQGTEAFF. CDR3 nucleotide sequence: TGCGCCAGCAGCCCATTTGATCAGGGGACTGAAGCTTTCTTT. Full variable domain (remainder filled in from reference TRBV5-1 and TRBJ1-1): KAGVTQTPRYLIKTRGQQVTLSCSPISGHRSVSWYQQTPGQGLQFLFEYFSETQRNKGNFPGRFSGRQFSNSRSEMNVSTLELGDSALYLCASSPFDQGTEAFFGQGTRLTVV.

This clonotype was counted between two and nine times. V is TRBV9 and J is TRBJ2-1, with D possibly TRBD2 on 5 matching bases. Trimming took off 2 bases at V and 5 bases at J, with 5 bases between the two ends. The germline V gene encodes CDR1 SGDLS and CDR2 YYNGEE. The CDR3 has 12 residues. DNA of the CDR3: TGTGCCAGCAGCGTGAGGGACAATGAGCAGTTCTTC. It yields the protein CASSVRDNEQFF.

The chain is built from TRBV24-1 and TRBJ1-5; 7 nucleotides match TRBD1. The CDR3 runs to 16 residues. J was trimmed by 4 bases and V by 4 bases; bases with no gene match: 9. Looked up from germline, CDR1 is KGHDR and CDR2 is SFDVKD. For the CDR3, the DNA is TGTGCCACCAGTGAAACCAAAGGGACAGTGAATCAGCCCCAGCATTTT. Amino acid sequence: CATSETKGTVNQPQHF.

This clonotype was seen ten or more times. The chain recombines TRBV5-1 with TRBJ1-1; 7 bases fit TRBD1. The CDR3 sequence is 15 residues long. Trimming removed 3 bases from V and 5 bases from J; junction bases left unmatched: 10. Germline CDR1 is SGHRS and CDR2 is YFSETQ. The CDR3 DNA reads TGCGCCAGCAGCTGGTCACAGGGGACGAGGACTGAAGCTTTCTTT. It codes for CASSWSQGTRTEAFF.

The V call is TRBV20-1, the J call TRBJ2-5; 9 nucleotides match TRBD1. The CDR3 spans 13 residues. Germline V gene sequence: CDR1 DFQATT, CDR2 SNEGSKA (reference sequence). Trimming cost V 4 bases and J 5 bases; bases outside gene matches: 5. CDR3 nucleotides: TGCAGTGCTATCGGACAGGGGACGGAGACCCAGTACTTC. Translated: CSAIGQGTETQYF.